The rows below give T cell receptor beta chains drawn from one sample of a study of control samples from healthy donors and cancer patients. The assay was immunoSEQ multiplex PCR, and TCRdb's table has in-frame clones only and misses some. The sample has under 450,000 clones; approximately 92% are singletons. The sequencing input was PBMCs. The receptors derive from a man aged 40-50 years with head and neck cancer. Each CDR3 is given with its conserved first and last residue. Each record gives: CDR3 DNA, CDR3 protein, clone size, V gene, J gene, D gene. D genes are given only for firm matches. Size is stated for part of the rows, as once, few or many counts, or as a class when the clone is expanded.

CDR3nt: TGTGCCAGCAGCTTAGATCACCCAACCCGGAAAGAGACCCAGTACTTC
CDR3aa: CASSLDHPTRKETQYF
abundance: -
v_gene: TRBV7-2
j_gene: TRBJ2-5
d_gene: -

CDR3nt: TGTGCCAGCAGGGAACAGGGGATCGGTGGCTACACCTTC
CDR3aa: CASREQGIGGYTF
abundance: -
v_gene: TRBV6-4
j_gene: TRBJ1-2
d_gene: TRBD1

CDR3nt: TGTGCCAGTAGTATAGGGCTAGCGGGAGCGAGTGAGCAGTACTTC
CDR3aa: CASSIGLAGASEQYF
abundance: -
v_gene: TRBV19
j_gene: TRBJ2-7
d_gene: TRBD2

CDR3nt: TGTGCCAGCAGCCCGGACAGGAAGAACTATGGCTACACCTTC
CDR3aa: CASSPDRKNYGYTF
abundance: -
v_gene: TRBV5-6
j_gene: TRBJ1-2
d_gene: TRBD1

CDR3nt: TGTGCCAGCTCACCACAGATAGATACGCAGTATTTT
CDR3aa: CASSPQIDTQYF
abundance: -
v_gene: TRBV18
j_gene: TRBJ2-3
d_gene: -

CDR3nt: TGCGCCAGCAGCTCCGGCAGGGTCCCCTACGAGCAGTACTTC
CDR3aa: CASSSGRVPYEQYF
abundance: -
v_gene: TRBV5-1
j_gene: TRBJ2-7
d_gene: -

CDR3nt: TGTGCCAGCAGGATAACGGGAGGGAACACTGAAGCTTTCTTT
CDR3aa: CASRITGGNTEAFF
abundance: -
v_gene: TRBV3-1/TRBV3-2
j_gene: TRBJ1-1
d_gene: -

CDR3nt: TGTGCCAGCAGCCAAGTTTTAGCAAACACTGAAGCTTTCTTT
CDR3aa: CASSQVLANTEAFF
abundance: -
v_gene: TRBV4-2
j_gene: TRBJ1-1
d_gene: -

CDR3nt: TGTGCCAGCAGCGGGGGGGCTGTCACAGATACGCAGTATTTT
CDR3aa: CASSGGAVTDTQYF
abundance: once
v_gene: TRBV2
j_gene: TRBJ2-3
d_gene: TRBD2

CDR3nt: TGTGCCAGCGGAAAATGGACAGGGGGCGACAACACCATATATTTT
CDR3aa: CASGKWTGGDNTIYF
abundance: -
v_gene: TRBV28
j_gene: TRBJ1-3
d_gene: TRBD1

CDR3nt: TGTGCTAGTGGCTATGACTCCTATAATTCACCCCTCCACTTT
CDR3aa: CASGYDSYNSPLHF
abundance: -
v_gene: TRBV12-5
j_gene: TRBJ1-6
d_gene: -

CDR3nt: TGTGCCTGGAGTTCCGGGACCCGCTACGAGCAGTACTTC
CDR3aa: CAWSSGTRYEQYF
abundance: -
v_gene: TRBV30
j_gene: TRBJ2-7
d_gene: -

CDR3nt: TGCAGTGCGGTGGACAATGAGCAGTTCTTC
CDR3aa: CSAVDNEQFF
abundance: -
v_gene: TRBV20-1
j_gene: TRBJ2-1
d_gene: -

CDR3nt: TGTGCCATCAGCCAAGGACTAGCGGGGGATTCCTACAATGAGCAGTTCTTC
CDR3aa: CAISQGLAGDSYNEQFF
abundance: -
v_gene: TRBV10-3
j_gene: TRBJ2-1
d_gene: TRBD2

CDR3nt: TGCGCCAGCAGCTTGGCCGCCGGGACGGAAGAGACCCAGTACTTC
CDR3aa: CASSLAAGTEETQYF
abundance: -
v_gene: TRBV5-1
j_gene: TRBJ2-5
d_gene: -

CDR3nt: TGCAGCGTTGAAGTTGGAAGTCTCTATGGCTACACCTTC
CDR3aa: CSVEVGSLYGYTF
abundance: -
v_gene: TRBV29-1
j_gene: TRBJ1-2
d_gene: -

CDR3nt: TGCGCCAGCCACCGCGGAACTAGCGGGGGGGCCTCGAACTCCTACGAGCAGTACTTC
CDR3aa: CASHRGTSGGASNSYEQYF
abundance: -
v_gene: TRBV5-1
j_gene: TRBJ2-7
d_gene: TRBD2

CDR3nt: TGTGCCAGCAGCGGGGGACGGAGCTCTAACACCGGGGAGCTGTTTTTT
CDR3aa: CASSGGRSSNTGELFF
abundance: -
v_gene: TRBV9
j_gene: TRBJ2-2
d_gene: -

CDR3nt: TGTGCCAGTAGTCCTCCTCCTGAGGGGGCATCACCCCTCCACTTT
CDR3aa: CASSPPPEGASPLHF
abundance: -
v_gene: TRBV19
j_gene: TRBJ1-6
d_gene: TRBD1

CDR3nt: TGTGCCAGCAGCCCGGGGACAGCGATAAGCACAGATACGCAGTATTTT
CDR3aa: CASSPGTAISTDTQYF
abundance: -
v_gene: TRBV9
j_gene: TRBJ2-3
d_gene: TRBD1

CDR3nt: TGTGCCTGGATGGCCACAGGGAGTCCGGTGCCCTCTGGAAACACCATATATTTT
CDR3aa: CAWMATGSPVPSGNTIYF
abundance: -
v_gene: TRBV30
j_gene: TRBJ1-3
d_gene: -

CDR3nt: TGCGCCAGCAGCACGAGGACAGCCACGGAAAATGAAAAACTGTTTTTT
CDR3aa: CASSTRTATENEKLFF
abundance: -
v_gene: TRBV5-1
j_gene: TRBJ1-4
d_gene: -

CDR3nt: TGTGCCAGCAGCCGGACTAGCGGGGTATCCACCGGGGAGCTGTTTTTT
CDR3aa: CASSRTSGVSTGELFF
abundance: -
v_gene: TRBV4-2
j_gene: TRBJ2-2
d_gene: TRBD2

CDR3nt: TGTGCCAGCAGCTTAGGATACTACGAGCAGTACTTC
CDR3aa: CASSLGYYEQYF
abundance: -
v_gene: TRBV7-9
j_gene: TRBJ2-7
d_gene: -

CDR3nt: TGTGCCAGCAGTTTTTCGTCACGGAAACTGTTTTTT
CDR3aa: CASSFSSRKLFF
abundance: -
v_gene: TRBV28
j_gene: TRBJ1-4
d_gene: -

CDR3nt: TGTGCCAGCAGTGATATCCCGGACAGGGGCCGCTCCTACGAGCAGTACTTC
CDR3aa: CASSDIPDRGRSYEQYF
abundance: -
v_gene: TRBV6-1
j_gene: TRBJ2-7
d_gene: TRBD1

CDR3nt: TGTGCCAGCAGCCCGGACAGCAACTATGGCTACACCTTC
CDR3aa: CASSPDSNYGYTF
abundance: once
v_gene: TRBV7-3
j_gene: TRBJ1-2
d_gene: -

CDR3nt: TGTGCCAGAGGGACAGGGGGCAACGAGCAGTACTTC
CDR3aa: CARGTGGNEQYF
abundance: -
v_gene: TRBV30
j_gene: TRBJ2-7
d_gene: TRBD1

CDR3nt: TGTGCCAGCAGCGTAGGGCAGGGCAATCAGCCCCAGCATTTT
CDR3aa: CASSVGQGNQPQHF
abundance: -
v_gene: TRBV5-5
j_gene: TRBJ1-5
d_gene: -

CDR3nt: TGTGCCAGCAGCGCGGGACAGGCGCCGGGCGGGGGCTATGGCTACACCTTC
CDR3aa: CASSAGQAPGGGYGYTF
abundance: -
v_gene: TRBV9
j_gene: TRBJ1-2
d_gene: TRBD1

CDR3nt: TGTGCCAGCAGTTACCCGGACAGGGCTATCTATGGCTACACCTTC
CDR3aa: CASSYPDRAIYGYTF
abundance: -
v_gene: TRBV6-2/TRBV6-3
j_gene: TRBJ1-2
d_gene: TRBD1

CDR3nt: TGCGCCAGCAGTGAGAACACAGATACGCAGTATTTT
CDR3aa: CASSENTDTQYF
abundance: -
v_gene: TRBV10-1
j_gene: TRBJ2-3
d_gene: -

CDR3nt: TGTGCCAGCAGCATGACCCGACTAGGGAAGGGGCAGTTCTTC
CDR3aa: CASSMTRLGKGQFF
abundance: -
v_gene: TRBV7-9
j_gene: TRBJ2-1
d_gene: -

CDR3nt: TGCGCCAGCAGCCCGACCAGGGGGCCCTCCTATGGCTACACCTTC
CDR3aa: CASSPTRGPSYGYTF
abundance: -
v_gene: TRBV4-1
j_gene: TRBJ1-2
d_gene: TRBD1

CDR3nt: TGTGCCAGCAGTTACTCACTAGACACAGATACGCAGTATTTT
CDR3aa: CASSYSLDTDTQYF
abundance: -
v_gene: TRBV6-5
j_gene: TRBJ2-3
d_gene: -

CDR3nt: TGTGCCAGCAGTTTGGGGTCCCTGAACACCGGGGAGCTGTTTTTT
CDR3aa: CASSLGSLNTGELFF
abundance: -
v_gene: TRBV6-5
j_gene: TRBJ2-2
d_gene: -

CDR3nt: TGCGCCACTCGGTCGGGAGGGCTTGGACATGAGCAGTTCTTC
CDR3aa: CATRSGGLGHEQFF
abundance: -
v_gene: TRBV5-1
j_gene: TRBJ2-1
d_gene: TRBD2

CDR3nt: TGTGCCAGCAGCTTCCCTTTGGAGCGGGGGGAAGAGACCCAGTACTTC
CDR3aa: CASSFPLERGEETQYF
abundance: -
v_gene: TRBV7-8
j_gene: TRBJ2-5
d_gene: TRBD2

CDR3nt: TGTGCCAGCAGTGTATGGGGTCCGGACAGGGGCGGTGAAAAACTGTTTTTT
CDR3aa: CASSVWGPDRGGEKLFF
abundance: -
v_gene: TRBV28
j_gene: TRBJ1-4
d_gene: TRBD1

CDR3nt: TGTGCCAGCAGTTTTCTGAGGACGTTCGGCTCAATGAACACTGAAGCTTTCTTT
CDR3aa: CASSFLRTFGSMNTEAFF
abundance: -
v_gene: TRBV27
j_gene: TRBJ1-1
d_gene: -

CDR3nt: TGTGCCAGCAGCTCTTTGAACCCCGCAGATACGCAGTATTTT
CDR3aa: CASSSLNPADTQYF
abundance: -
v_gene: TRBV7-3
j_gene: TRBJ2-3
d_gene: -

CDR3nt: TGTGCCAGTAGTATGCTGTACACATCGAACACCGGGGAGCTGTTTTTT
CDR3aa: CASSMLYTSNTGELFF
abundance: once
v_gene: TRBV19
j_gene: TRBJ2-2
d_gene: -

CDR3nt: TGTGCCAGCAGTTTTCTCAGCTTATACGAGCAGTACTTC
CDR3aa: CASSFLSLYEQYF
abundance: -
v_gene: TRBV12-3/TRBV12-4
j_gene: TRBJ2-7
d_gene: -

CDR3nt: TGTGCCAGCAGCTTAAATTTTTCACCCCTCCACTTT
CDR3aa: CASSLNFSPLHF
abundance: -
v_gene: TRBV7-2
j_gene: TRBJ1-6
d_gene: -

CDR3nt: TGTGCCACCAGTTCTGTTCCGGGACAGGGGTTTTCACCCCTCCACTTT
CDR3aa: CATSSVPGQGFSPLHF
abundance: -
v_gene: TRBV24-1
j_gene: TRBJ1-6
d_gene: TRBD1

CDR3nt: TGCGCCAGCAGCTTGGTGGGGGGGCCCGGAACCGGGGAGCTGTTTTTT
CDR3aa: CASSLVGGPGTGELFF
abundance: -
v_gene: TRBV5-1
j_gene: TRBJ2-2
d_gene: -

CDR3nt: TGCGCCAGCACCGGGGGGGCGGGAGGCACAGATACGCAGTATTTT
CDR3aa: CASTGGAGGTDTQYF
abundance: -
v_gene: TRBV10-2
j_gene: TRBJ2-3
d_gene: TRBD2

CDR3nt: TGTGCCAGCAGTCCGCCGGGGGGTTGGGCGGCGGACACCTTC
CDR3aa: CASSPPGGWAADTF
abundance: -
v_gene: TRBV28
j_gene: TRBJ1-2
d_gene: -

CDR3nt: TGTGCCAGCAGCTCGGACAGGCCCGAAGCTTTCTTT
CDR3aa: CASSSDRPEAFF
abundance: -
v_gene: TRBV11-2
j_gene: TRBJ1-1
d_gene: TRBD1

CDR3nt: TGTGCCTGGAGTGCAATATATGGCTACACCTTC
CDR3aa: CAWSAIYGYTF
abundance: -
v_gene: TRBV30
j_gene: TRBJ1-2
d_gene: -

CDR3nt: TGTGCCAGCAGCTTAGACTCGGGGCTTGACACTGAAGCTTTCTTT
CDR3aa: CASSLDSGLDTEAFF
abundance: -
v_gene: TRBV7-8
j_gene: TRBJ1-1
d_gene: -

CDR3nt: TGTGCCGCCTCTGAACCCTACAATGAGCAGTTCTTC
CDR3aa: CAASEPYNEQFF
abundance: -
v_gene: TRBV12-3/TRBV12-4
j_gene: TRBJ2-1
d_gene: -

CDR3nt: TGTGCCACCAGCGCCTCAGGATCCCGACAGTACTTC
CDR3aa: CATSASGSRQYF
abundance: -
v_gene: TRBV15
j_gene: TRBJ2-7
d_gene: -

CDR3nt: TGTGCCAGCAGCTACGGACTAGCAAACGAGCAGTACTTC
CDR3aa: CASSYGLANEQYF
abundance: -
v_gene: TRBV7-2
j_gene: TRBJ2-7
d_gene: TRBD2

CDR3nt: TGTGCCAGCAGTTTAGGGGGGGCGCTCGGAAACACCATATATTTT
CDR3aa: CASSLGGALGNTIYF
abundance: -
v_gene: TRBV28
j_gene: TRBJ1-3
d_gene: -

CDR3nt: TGTGCCAGAGAAGCGGGAGAGCTCGAGCAGTACTTC
CDR3aa: CAREAGELEQYF
abundance: -
v_gene: TRBV5-3
j_gene: TRBJ2-7
d_gene: TRBD2

CDR3nt: TGTGCCAGCAGCCCCAGGACTAGCGGGATCCTAAACTACGAGCAGTACTTC
CDR3aa: CASSPRTSGILNYEQYF
abundance: -
v_gene: TRBV11-2
j_gene: TRBJ2-7
d_gene: TRBD2

CDR3nt: TGTGCCAGCAGCGTAGGAGAGGGACTAGCGGGGACCTACGAGCAGTACTTC
CDR3aa: CASSVGEGLAGTYEQYF
abundance: -
v_gene: TRBV9
j_gene: TRBJ2-7
d_gene: TRBD2